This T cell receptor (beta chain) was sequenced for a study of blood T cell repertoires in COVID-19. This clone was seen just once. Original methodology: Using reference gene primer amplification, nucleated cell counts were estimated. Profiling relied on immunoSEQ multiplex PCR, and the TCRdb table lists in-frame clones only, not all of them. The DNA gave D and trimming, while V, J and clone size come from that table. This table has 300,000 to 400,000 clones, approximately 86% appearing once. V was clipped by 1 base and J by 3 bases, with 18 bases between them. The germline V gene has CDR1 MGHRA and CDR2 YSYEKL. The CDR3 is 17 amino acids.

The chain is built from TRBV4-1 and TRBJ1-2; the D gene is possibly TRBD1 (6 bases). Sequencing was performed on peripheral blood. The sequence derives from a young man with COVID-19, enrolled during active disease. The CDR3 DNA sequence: TGCGCCAGCAGCCAAGCCTTCTTTCAGGGGCGCGACTATGGCTACACCTTC. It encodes CASSQAFFQGRDYGYTF.